Below, one T cell receptor (beta chain) is given with its context. There is no known antigen for this receptor. No per-base quality is available; no much larger clone lies one base away. Another Seattle source contributed samples from volunteer blood donors who had recovered from COVID-19. The collaborating institutions used their own protocols to collect whole blood in K2EDTA tubes. Collaborator samples were shipped for TCRbeta analysis as frozen whole blood, isolated PBMCs, or DNA extracted from either sample type. Reading the germline V gene (reference sequence) gives CDR1 SGHNT and CDR2 YYREEE. V ends up 3 bases short and J 10 bases short, with an unmatched junction base count of 11. The CDR3 holds 14 amino acids from the cysteine to the phenylalanine. The sequence is cut down to CDR3 DNA, 42 bases in frame from base 1. TCRbeta CDR3 regions were amplified from genomic DNA by means of the immunoSEQ Assay, a bias-controlled multiplex PCR. Per the source publication's procedure: Within the assay, amplification of reference gene primers was used to estimate how many nucleated cells each sample contained. To quantify the absolute abundance of each unique TCRbeta CDR3 rearrangement, sequence reads were collapsed and filtered. For each sample, productive Simpson clonality was calculated as the square root of Simpson's diversity index across productive rearrangements. The table comes from immuneACCESS by way of TCRdb, which keeps in-frame sequences with V and J called. Part of the clones is missing from these tables; in studies checked, under half for an unresolved V gene and the rest for unknown reasons. V and J calls and clone size are as listed in that table; D and trimming were resolved from the DNA. The sample yields some 250,000 clones; approximately 82% were counted once. 1.9% of the sample is held by the ten biggest clonotypes.

The sample comes from a study of blood T cell repertoires in COVID-19 (dated by TCRdb to the early 2020s). About the study as a whole: Collaborator samples came from the United States, Italy and Spain and covered acute and convalescent phases of COVID-19. The prospective study material was composed of cDNA or gDNA derived from T cells, B-cell-depleted T cells, or PBMCs. The dataset comprised deeply sampled blood TCRbeta repertoires from subjects exposed to, actively infected with, or recovered from COVID-19. The repertoires were made available in a free public database intended to serve as a resource for research on the immune response to SARS-CoV-2. The samples were drawn from two sources: the first 160 participants of the ongoing ImmuneRACE study, and about 1,300 subjects contributed by 6 global collaborators. The sample metadata nearly always contained a de-identified subject ID, COVID-19 status, age in years and sex. Where HLA class I and class II types were available, the types were taken from metadata supplied by the sample provider, not from assay-based typing. What the authors observed across the whole study: The quantity of clinical and demographic metadata differed by source and by participant and was supplied without curation.

The sequence derives from a man younger than 40 who had recovered from COVID-19. The sample consisted of peripheral blood. The sequence is built from TRBV5-4 and TRBJ1-1, and 8 junctional nucleotides match TRBD1. The DNA reads TGTGCCAGCAGCTCCCCTTCACAGGGGGATCTAGCTTTCTTT. It encodes CASSSPSQGDLAFF.